This T cell receptor beta chain was sequenced for a study of cytomegalovirus exposure and HLA in healthy donors. Looking at the study overall: Later analysis reported that the 130 or so validation repertoires shared the platform of the roughly 630 first-cohort repertoires.

Assay used: immunoSEQ multiplex PCR; TCRdb lists only in-frame clones, some missing. The sample lists roughly 200,000 clones; 86% were seen once. Study-level findings and limits: The tendency of first-cohort TCR clusters to co-occur in the 90 to 150 validation repertoires was the finding of a later analysis. The listing of 150 or so TCR beta chains classed them as cytomegalovirus-associated. Researchers reported that a few CMV-associated chains were confirmed in vitro as CMV antigen-specific.

Germline loops: CDR1 MNHEY, CDR2 SVGAGI. Trimming cost V 6 bases and J 10 bases, with 10 bases left between them. This CDR3 region has 11 residues. Note on this clone: Its antigen is currently unknown.

This receptor was obtained from a man aged 25-40 years in good health and CMV-seropositive. Sequences were obtained from PBMCs. This chain links TRBV6-5 with TRBJ2-1; D is possibly TRBD2 (6 bases). The CDR3 region is CASSRENEQFF. CDR3 nucleotides: TGTGCCAGCAGCCGGGAGAACGAGCAGTTCTTC.